A single sample gave rise to the 23 T cell receptor beta chains below, sequenced in a study of spatial heterogeneity in lung cancer (dated by TCRdb to between 2017 and 2020). Reading the label with the study, this specimen's time point is: sample taken at primary tumor resection. TCR sequencing used whole RNA extracted from tumor and nontumor lung tissue, or from cryopreserved PBMC samples, without cell sorting. The library was generated by 5' RACE. Instrument on record: NextSeq 500. TCRdb cleaned the public reads at Q25 with fastp, built clones with MiXCR and kept in-frame beta chains. Rows are combined by CDR3 protein, so each entry shows the most common genes and DNA. This sample gives around 40,000 distinct CDR3 sequences in total; approximately 5.5% of them show up just once. The ten largest account for 11% of the sample. This specimen was PBMCs, taken at surgery. Source of these receptors: a male donor with early-stage non-small cell lung cancer.

The chain uses TRBV15 and TRBJ2-1; D gene ambiguous. Trimming left V 2 bases short and J 6 bases short, with 8 bases between. Germline V gene sequence: CDR1 LNHNV, CDR2 YYDKDF (reference sequence). This CDR3 has 13 amino acids. CDR3 DNA: TGTGCCACCAGCAGACCAAACGGCAATGAGCAGTTCTTC. It specifies CATSRPNGNEQFF.

This clonotype was seen at least ten times. The chain employs TRBV2 and TRBJ1-5; D is unresolved. The ends were cut back, 2 bases at V and 5 bases at J, with 4 bases in the middle. Germline V gene sequence: CDR1 SNHLY, CDR2 FYNNEI. The CDR3 covers 12 residues. CDR3 in amino acids: CASSERYQPQHF. The CDR3 DNA is TGTGCCAGCAGTGAAAGATATCAGCCCCAGCATTTT.

This clonotype was counted ten times or more. J is TRBJ2-7 and V is TRBV12-3 or TRBV12-4; possibly TRBD1 for D (5 bases). V was trimmed by 6 bases and J by 1 base, leaving 13 bases between them. CDR3 length equals 14 residues. The CDR3 region is CASRTQDKSYEQYF. CDR3 bases: TGTGCCAGCAGAACCCAGGACAAGTCCTACGAGCAGTACTTC.

The sample holds many counts of this clonotype. The chain combines TRBV5-4 with TRBJ1-4; the match to TRBD1 covers 12 bases. V lost 3 bases, J lost 7 bases, and 13 bases stayed unmatched. Germline V CDR1 and CDR2: SGHNT, YYREEE (reference sequence). The CDR3 has 18 amino acids. CDR3 DNA sequence: TGTGCCAGCAGCTCCCACCGGGACAGGGGGCGCGAGGGTGAAAAACTGTTTTTT. Translated, it gives CASSSHRDRGREGEKLFF.

This clonotype was counted at least ten times. V is TRBV15 and J is TRBJ2-5, with D perhaps matching TRBD1 (5 bases). V gave up 0 bases and J gave up 2 bases, with 19 bases separating them. This CDR3 comprises 18 residues. CDR1 and CDR2 (germline): LNHNV, YYDKDF (reference sequence). The CDR3 loop is CATSRDWAKGQHQETQYF. CDR3 DNA sequence: TGTGCCACCAGCAGAGATTGGGCAAAGGGGCAGCATCAAGAGACCCAGTACTTC. The full variable domain, in which reference TRBV15 and TRBJ2-5 provide the parts outside the CDR3, is DAMVIQNPRYQVTQFGKPVTLSCSQTLNHNVMYWYQQKSSQAPKLLFHYYDKDFNNEADTPDNFQSRRPNTSFCFLDIRSPGLGDTAMYLCATSRDWAKGQHQETQYFGPGTRLLVL.

This clonotype turned up a few times. The chain employs TRBV7-8 and TRBJ2-7; maybe TRBD2 (5 bases). CDR3 size: 16 residues. From germline, CDR1 is SGHVS and CDR2 FQNEAQ. The ends were cut back, 0 bases at V and 7 bases at J, with 19 bases in the middle. For the CDR3, the DNA is TGTGCCAGCAGCTTAGCGAGGGCAGGTCCCTTTGGGGAGCAGTACTTC. This encodes CASSLARAGPFGEQYF.

This clonotype was counted at least ten times. This chain joins TRBV6-5 and TRBJ1-2; 8 nucleotides match TRBD1. The J segment lost 1 base and the V segment lost 0 bases, leaving 4 bases of the junction unmatched. The CDR3 has 16 amino acids. Germline values: CDR1 MNHEY, CDR2 SVGAGI. CDR3 region: CASSYSDRGYNYGYTF. The CDR3 nucleotides are TGTGCCAGCAGTTACTCCGACAGGGGATATAACTATGGCTACACCTTC.

The chain combines TRBV7-2 with TRBJ1-3; 8 bases line up with TRBD1. CDR3 length equals 15 residues. CDR1 and CDR2 from the germline V gene are SGHTA and FQGNSA. V lost 1 base and J lost 2; bases outside the gene matches: 1. The CDR3 sequence: CASSLGQGTGNTIYF. CDR3 sequence (DNA): TGTGCCAGCAGCTTAGGACAGGGGACTGGAAACACCATATATTTT.

This clonotype was seen at least ten times. V usage is TRBV12-3 or TRBV12-4 and J usage is TRBJ2-7; 7 bases agree with TRBD1. The CDR3 loop spans 13 amino acids. Unmatched junction bases numbered 3, after V lost 7 bases and J lost 0 bases. The chain's CDR3 is CASTRDSSYEQYF. CDR3 sequence (DNA): TGTGCCAGCACCCGGGACAGCTCCTACGAGCAGTACTTC.

This clonotype was observed at least ten times. The chain combines TRBV11-3 with TRBJ2-1; D unclear. CDR1 is SGHNT and CDR2 is YENEEA in the germline V gene. This CDR3 region has 12 residues. V was cut by 0 bases and J by 9 bases, with 6 bases left in between. The CDR3 DNA reads as TGTGCCAGCAGCTTAGATTGGTCTGAGCAGTTCTTC. This encodes CASSLDWSEQFF.

This chain uses TRBV19 with TRBJ2-6, with a weak D call TRBD2 (6 bases). The CDR3 spans 15 residues. Trimming removed 7 bases from V and 0 bases from J, with 10 bases in between. Germline CDR1 LNHDA, CDR2 SQIVND (reference sequence). This CDR3 is CASKEGYSGANVLTF. CDR3 in DNA: TGTGCCAGTAAGGAGGGTTACTCTGGGGCCAACGTCCTGACTTTC.

This clonotype was seen ten or more times. This chain links TRBV6-5 with TRBJ1-5, with D maybe TRBD1 (6 bases). This CDR3 spans 16 amino acids. Germline CDR1 is MNHEY and CDR2 is SVGAGI. Trimming left V 6 bases short and J 3 bases short, with 18 bases between. For the CDR3, the DNA is TGTGCCAGCAGCCCTTACCAAGACAGGATCAATCAGCCCCAGCATTTT. This translates into CASSPYQDRINQPQHF.

This clonotype was observed a few times. The genes are TRBV11-2 and TRBJ2-2; 8 bases agree with TRBD2. V lost 4 bases and J lost 1; bases outside the gene matches: 11. The CDR3 has 18 amino acids. Looked up from germline, CDR1 is SGHAT and CDR2 is FQNNGV. The CDR3, as DNA: TGTGCCAGCAGCTCCCGGCGTGGGGCGGGGGGGAACACCGGGGAGCTGTTTTTT. Its protein is CASSSRRGAGGNTGELFF.

This clonotype was observed at least ten times. CDR3 region: CATSDPRQGQHQPQHF. Written as DNA, the CDR3 is TGTGCCACCAGTGATCCTAGACAGGGCCAACATCAGCCCCAGCATTTT. The rearrangement links TRBV24-1 to TRBJ1-5, with 7 bases aligning to TRBD1. The V gene's germline CDR1 is KGHDR and CDR2 SFDVKD. The CDR3 runs to 16 residues. Trimming removed 3 bases from V and 5 bases from J; junction bases left unmatched: 9.

This clonotype was detected ten times or more. The CDR3 DNA sequence: TGTGCCAGCAGCCCCCCTGGACAGGCAGGGGAGACCCAGTACTTC. Amino acids: CASSPPGQAGETQYF. The chain couples TRBV11-2 to TRBJ2-5; 7 bases line up with TRBD1. The germline V gene encodes CDR1 SGHAT and CDR2 FQNNGV. Trimming removed 5 bases from V and 5 bases from J; junction bases left unmatched: 11. The CDR3 is 15 residues long.

The chain uses TRBV25-1 and TRBJ2-1, with D unclear. V was trimmed by 2 bases and J by 4 bases, leaving 6 bases between them. The CDR3 contains 13 residues. Germline V gene data show CDR1 as MGHDK and CDR2 as SYGVNS. This CDR3 is CASSEGRYNEQFF. As DNA, the CDR3 is TGTGCCAGCAGTGAAGGACGGTACAATGAGCAGTTCTTC.

This clonotype came up many times. This chain connects TRBV5-1 to TRBJ2-1; the match to TRBD1 covers 10 bases. The V gene end was trimmed by 4 bases and the J gene end by 3 bases; junction bases not matched to a gene: 4. The length of the CDR3 is 15 residues. Germline CDR1 is SGHRS and CDR2 is YFSETQ. The CDR3 spells CASSPGQGDYNEQFF. The CDR3, as DNA: TGCGCCAGCAGCCCCGGACAGGGGGACTACAATGAGCAGTTCTTC.

This clonotype was detected only a few times. The chain employs TRBV30 and TRBJ2-7; 9 bases match TRBD1. The germline V gene has CDR1 GTSNPN and CDR2 SVGIG (reference sequence). V was pared by 2 bases and J by 2 bases, with 7 bases of the junction left unmatched. This CDR3 comprises 15 residues. The CDR3 region has the DNA TGTGCCTGGAGTAGAAGGGGACAGGGAGCCTACGAGCAGTACTTC. Translated, it gives CAWSRRGQGAYEQYF.

There are many counts of this clonotype. The chain links TRBV20-1 to TRBJ2-5; D may match TRBD1 or TRBD2 (5 bases each). The V gene lost 3 bases and the J gene lost 1 base, with 12 bases spanning the gap. The CDR3 length is 14 residues. CDR1 is DFQATT, CDR2 SNEGSKA, per germline (reference sequence). Written as DNA, the CDR3 is TGCAGTGCTAGTCCCGGGGCCCTCCAAGAGACCCAGTACTTC. Amino acid sequence: CSASPGALQETQYF.

This chain connects TRBV7-8 to TRBJ1-1; D remains ambiguous. Per germline, CDR1 SGHVS and CDR2 FQNEAQ. The V end lost 5 bases, the J end lost 5 bases, and 15 bases lay between the germline ends. The CDR3 is 14 amino acids. The CDR3 nucleotides are TGTGCCAGCAGCCAAAAGGACGTTTCAACTGAAGCTTTCTTT. As protein: CASSQKDVSTEAFF.

This chain connects TRBV12-3 or TRBV12-4 to TRBJ2-4, with 10 bases fitting TRBD2. With 3 bases clipped from V and 7 bases from J, the junction kept 6 bases outside the gene matches. This CDR3 has 15 amino acids. CDR3 sequence reads: CASSLSAGGFNIQYF. CDR3 nucleotides: TGTGCCAGCAGTTTGTCAGCGGGGGGGTTCAACATTCAGTACTTC.

This clonotype was recorded many times. V and J are TRBV12-3 or TRBV12-4 and TRBJ2-3; 7 bases match TRBD1. Trimming took 5 bases from V and 2 from J; bases not matched to a gene: 7. This CDR3 is 15 amino acids long. The CDR3 protein is CASSPWDSSTDTQYF. CDR3 nucleotide sequence: TGTGCCAGCAGTCCCTGGGACAGTTCCACAGATACGCAGTATTTT.

This clonotype was found a few times. This chain's CDR3 is CASVPGGEPFSPLHF. The CDR3, as DNA: TGTGCCAGCGTCCCCGGTGGGGAGCCCTTTTCACCCCTCCACTTT. The chain recombines TRBV12-3 or TRBV12-4 with TRBJ1-6; D is unresolved. V gave up 8 bases and J gave up 9 bases, with 20 bases separating them. There are 15 residues in the CDR3.